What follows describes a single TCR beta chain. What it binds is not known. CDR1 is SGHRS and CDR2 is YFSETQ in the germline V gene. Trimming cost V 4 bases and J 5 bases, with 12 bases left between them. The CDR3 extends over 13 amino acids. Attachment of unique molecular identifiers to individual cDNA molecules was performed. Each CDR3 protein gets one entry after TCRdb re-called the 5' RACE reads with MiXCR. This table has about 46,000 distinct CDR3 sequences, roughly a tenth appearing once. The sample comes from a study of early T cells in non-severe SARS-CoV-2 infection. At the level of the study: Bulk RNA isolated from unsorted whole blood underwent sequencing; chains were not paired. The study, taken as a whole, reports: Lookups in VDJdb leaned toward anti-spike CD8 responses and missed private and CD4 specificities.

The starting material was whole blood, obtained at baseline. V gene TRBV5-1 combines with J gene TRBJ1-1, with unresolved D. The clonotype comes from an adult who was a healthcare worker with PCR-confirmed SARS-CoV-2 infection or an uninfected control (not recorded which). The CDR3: CASSLRDGTEAFF. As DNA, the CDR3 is TGCGCCAGCAGCCTAAGAGACGGGACTGAAGCTTTCTTT.